What follows are 24 T cell receptor beta chains derived from one specimen sequenced in a study of T cells in Graves' hyperthyroidism and ophthalmopathy. Using RNA transcripts as the source, TCR beta CDR3 regions were amplified. Using the HTBI primer set, a first-round RT-PCR was run on the TCR CDR3. TCRdb reprocessed the multiplex PCR reads via MiXCR and lists one record per CDR3 protein. The sample shows approximately 560,000 distinct CDR3 sequences, 40% to 55% of them seen only once. Sequencing input: peripheral blood or thyroid tissue (not recorded which). Receptors were obtained from a woman aged 18-35 years with Graves' hyperthyroidism.

This sequence joins TRBV4-3 and TRBJ1-4; D is unresolved. V was trimmed by 1 base and J by 8 bases, leaving 8 bases between them. CDR1 and CDR2 from the germline V gene are LGHNA and YSLEER. CDR3 length equals 13 residues. The CDR3 loop is CASSQVLVEKLFF. The CDR3 coding sequence is TGCGCCAGCAGCCAAGTCCTGGTCGAAAAACTGTTTTTT.

This rearrangement joins TRBV9 to TRBJ2-2; TRBD2 matches 10 bases. The CDR3 loop spans 19 amino acids. Looked up from germline, CDR1 is SGDLS and CDR2 is YYNGEE. Trimming removed 0 bases from V and 2 bases from J; junction bases left unmatched: 10. As DNA, the CDR3 is TGTGCCAGCAGCGTAGTCCCGGGGGGACTAGCGATTAACACCGGGGAGCTGTTTTTT. Protein sequence: CASSVVPGGLAINTGELFF.

The J gene is TRBJ1-1, the V gene TRBV7-6; no clear D gene. The V end lost 2 bases, the J end lost 6 bases, and 10 bases lay between the germline ends. CDR1 SGHVS and CDR2 FNYEAQ come from the germline V gene. This CDR3 spans 13 amino acids. CDR3: CASSLNSRAEAFF. The CDR3 DNA is TGTGCCAGCAGCTTAAATTCGCGCGCTGAAGCTTTCTTT.

This chain joins TRBV11-2 and TRBJ1-1, with D unresolved. CDR3 size: 13 residues. Germline CDR1 SGHAT, CDR2 FQNNGV. V was clipped by 2 bases and J by 4 bases, with 8 bases between them. CDR3 bases: TGTGCCAGCAGCTTATTCCTAGGCACTGAAGCTTTCTTT. Residues: CASSLFLGTEAFF.

The chain employs TRBV7-2 and TRBJ1-5; 7 bases fit TRBD1. Trimming took 6 bases from V and 3 from J; bases not matched to a gene: 5. CDR1 SGHTA and CDR2 FQGNSA come from the germline V gene. The CDR3 runs to 14 residues. The CDR3 nucleotides are TGTGCCAGCAGTCGACAGGGTTACAATCAGCCCCAGCATTTT. Its protein product is CASSRQGYNQPQHF.

The chain is built from TRBV19 and TRBJ2-2; possible D gene TRBD2, 6 bases. The CDR3 loop spans 12 amino acids. Germline V gene sequence: CDR1 LNHDA, CDR2 SQIVND (reference sequence). CDR3 sequence (DNA): TGTGCTATGGGACTGAACACCGGGGAGCTGTTTTTT. Its translation is CAMGLNTGELFF.

This chain connects TRBV7-1 to TRBJ2-7; 7 nucleotides match TRBD1. TRBV7-1 is reported as an ORF; its role is uncertain. The CDR3 loop spans 16 amino acids. V trimming: 1 base; J trimming: 0 bases; junction bases outside the gene matches: 6. The CDR3 bases are TGTGCCAGCAGCTCAGGGGAAGGGACAGCCTCCTACGAGCAGTACTTC. Translation: CASSSGEGTASYEQYF.

With regard to this clonotype: A junction boundary mismatches the germline segment, possibly from a read error. The CDR3 region has the DNA TGTGCCACCGGTGATTTGCGGGGGACAGGAGGGGAGACCCAGTACTTC. It encodes CATGDLRGTGGETQYF. V and J are TRBV24-1 and TRBJ2-5; perhaps TRBD1 as D (8 bases). The CDR3 contains 16 residues. Looked up from germline, CDR1 is KGHDR and CDR2 is SFDVKD.

This sequence joins TRBV12-3 or TRBV12-4 and TRBJ1-1; possible D gene TRBD1, 6 bases. The V end was cut by 5 bases, the J end by 6 bases, with 13 bases between. The CDR3 is 13 amino acids. The CDR3 DNA reads TGTGCCAGCAGTGGGGGCCTGGGCGCTGAAGCTTTCTTT. Protein sequence: CASSGGLGAEAFF.

The chain carries TRBV7-9 and TRBJ2-7; tentatively, D is TRBD1 (7 bases). Germline CDR1 reads SEHNR; CDR2 reads FQNEAQ (reference sequence). This CDR3 is built from 15 residues. Trimming stripped 3 bases from V and 7 bases from J, with 19 bases between. The CDR3 coding sequence is TGTGCCAGCAGCTTCCCAGGGGGGCGCATCGGGGAGCAGTACTTC. The encoded protein is CASSFPGGRIGEQYF.

The chain is built from TRBV7-2 and TRBJ1-5; 7 bases fit TRBD1. There are 20 residues in the CDR3. Trimming at V came to 5 bases and at J to 6 bases, leaving 25 bases not matched to a gene. Germline lookup yields CDR1 SGHTA and CDR2 FQGNSA. The CDR3 spells CASSQDHPAYGTAVGQPQHF. The CDR3 DNA follows: TGTGCCAGCAGCCAAGATCACCCCGCCTACGGGACAGCGGTCGGTCAGCCCCAGCATTTT.

The chain links TRBV7-2 to TRBJ1-1; the D is unclear. Germline CDR1 is SGHTA and CDR2 is FQGNSA. This CDR3 comprises 16 residues. Trimming cost V 5 bases and J 1 base, with 17 bases left between them. In DNA, the CDR3 is TGTGCCAGCAGCCGACCGGTAGACGGCCCGAACACTGAAGCTTTCTTT. Translation: CASSRPVDGPNTEAFF.

As to this clonotype: A much larger clone differs by one base, so this may be a read error. V is TRBV7-2 and J is TRBJ2-5; D tentatively reads TRBD1 or TRBD2 (5 bases each). Trimming left V 4 bases short and J 5 bases short, with 14 bases between. The CDR3 is made up of 14 amino acids. The V gene's germline CDR1 is SGHTA and CDR2 FQGNSA. The CDR3: CASSWGPLGETQYF. The CDR3 DNA reads as TGTGCCAGCAGCTGGGGACCGCTGGGCGAGACCCAGTACTTC. Full variable domain (missing parts from reference TRBV7-2 and TRBJ2-5): GAGVSQSPSNKVTEKGKDVELRCDPISGHTALYWYRQSLGQGLEFLIYFQGNSAPDKSGLPSDRFSAERTGGSVSTLTIQRTQQEDSAVYLCASSWGPLGETQYFGPGTRLLVL.

In this sample, this clonotype turned up many times. This sequence joins TRBV12-3 or TRBV12-4 and TRBJ1-5; a weak D match, TRBD1 (5 bases). CDR3 size: 14 residues. The V end was cut by 5 bases, the J end by 4 bases, with 12 bases between. The CDR3 sequence: CASSVEGRNQPQHF. The CDR3 coding sequence is TGTGCCAGCAGTGTCGAGGGGAGGAATCAGCCCCAGCATTTT.

There are many counts of this clonotype. This chain uses TRBV19 with TRBJ2-2, with 9 bases matching TRBD1. Looked up from germline, CDR1 is LNHDA and CDR2 is SQIVND (reference sequence). V lost 2 bases and J lost 3; bases outside the gene matches: 1. This CDR3 spans 15 amino acids. The CDR3 DNA reads TGTGCCAGTAGTATAAGGACAGGGGACACCGGGGAGCTGTTTTTT. Its protein product is CASSIRTGDTGELFF.

For this clonotype: Just one base apart from a much larger clone, this may be a read error. Without the conserved terminal phenylalanine or tryptophan, this CDR3 likely stems from a read error. The genes are TRBV9 and TRBJ2-5; unclear D gene. With 5 bases removed from V and 1 base from J, the gap between germline ends came to 9 bases. CDR1 is SGDLS and CDR2 is YYNGEE in the germline V gene. The CDR3 loop spans 13 amino acids. CDR3 coding DNA: TGTGCCAGCAGTAGCACAGCCCAAGAGACCCAGTACCTC. It yields the protein CASSSTAQETQYL.

This clonotype appeared a few times. This chain links TRBV15 with TRBJ2-2; TRBD2 agrees at 12 bases. The germline V gene has CDR1 LNHNV and CDR2 YYDKDF (reference sequence). After removal of 5 bases from V and 5 bases from J, the junction contained 6 bases not matched to a gene. This CDR3 spans 16 amino acids. In nucleotides, the CDR3 is TGTGCCACCAGCGGGGGACTAGCGGGTGCGACCGGGGAGCTGTTTTTT. Protein product: CATSGGLAGATGELFF.

V and J are TRBV6-2 or TRBV6-3 and TRBJ1-4; D is undetermined. Per the germline V gene, CDR1 is MNHEY and CDR2 is SVGEGT. Between the trimmed V and J ends, which lost 6 bases and 15 bases, there was a span of 11 bases. This CDR3 contains 10 residues. CDR3 in amino acids: CASRPGIVFF. The CDR3 DNA reads TGTGCCAGCAGGCCGGGAATAGTGTTTTTT.

In this sample, this clonotype turned up once. One junction end disagrees with the germline gene, perhaps due to a read error. The CDR3 nucleotides read TGCGCCAGCAGCCAAGATAACGTCGCCTACGAGCAGTACTTC. Its translation is CASSQDNVAYEQYF. V is TRBV7-9 and J is TRBJ2-7; no definite D call. The CDR3 loop spans 14 amino acids. Germline values: CDR1 SEHNR, CDR2 FQNEAQ (reference sequence). Supplemented by reference TRBV7-9 and TRBJ2-7, the full variable domain reads DTGVSQNPRHKITKRGQNVTFRCDPISEHNRLYWYRQTLGQGPEFLTYFQNEAQLEKSRLLSDRFSAERPKGSFSTLEIQRTEQGDSAMYLCASSQDNVAYEQYFGPGTRLTVT.

This clonotype was counted only a few times. CDR3 residues: CASRKQGAYEQYF. The CDR3 DNA sequence: TGTGCCAGCAGGAAACAGGGGGCTTACGAGCAGTACTTC. This rearrangement joins TRBV12-3 or TRBV12-4 to TRBJ2-7; 9 bases are shared with TRBD1. The J segment lost 4 bases and the V segment lost 6 bases, leaving 4 bases of the junction unmatched. The CDR3 consists of 13 residues.

Of note for this clonotype: This may be a read error, as it is one base from a much larger clone. The rearrangement uses TRBV2 and TRBJ1-2; D remains ambiguous. V shed 5 bases and J shed 5 bases, with 12 bases lying between them. The germline CDR1 and CDR2 sequences are SNHLY and FYNNEI. CDR3 size: 13 residues. This chain's CDR3 is CASSKRNWYGYTF. CDR3 bases: TGTGCCAGCAGTAAGCGGAATTGGTATGGCTACACCTTC.

This clonotype was observed a single time. The chain has TRBV10-3 and TRBJ2-6; possibly TRBD1 or TRBD2 for D (5 bases each). The CDR3 is 17 amino acids. Trimming took off 7 bases at V and 0 bases at J, with 16 bases between the two ends. The germline CDR1 and CDR2 sequences are ENHRY and SYGVKD. The CDR3 DNA sequence: TGTGCCATCAAGCCCCGGGACGGCTGCTCTGGGGCCAACGTCCTGACTTTC. This sequence encodes CAIKPRDGCSGANVLTF.

There are a few counts of this clonotype. This chain connects TRBV7-6 to TRBJ2-7; maybe TRBD2 (6 bases). In germline, CDR1 is SGHVS, CDR2 FNYEAQ. This CDR3 is built from 16 residues. V was trimmed by 6 bases and J by 0 bases, leaving 18 bases between them. CDR3 sequence: CASRDPGTPSSYEQYF. CDR3 nucleotide sequence: TGTGCCAGCAGAGACCCCGGGACTCCAAGCTCCTACGAGCAGTACTTC.

This clonotype turned up a few times. The V gene is TRBV7-9, the J gene TRBJ2-7; D might be TRBD1 or TRBD2, each matching 6 bases. In germline, CDR1 is SEHNR, CDR2 FQNEAQ (reference sequence). V dropped 4 bases and J dropped 6 bases, with 13 bases sitting between them. The CDR3 extends over 13 amino acids. The CDR3 spells CASSWGKGGEQYF. CDR3 bases: TGTGCCAGCAGCTGGGGGAAGGGGGGCGAGCAGTACTTC.